A single sample gave rise to the 20 T cell receptor beta chains below, sequenced in a study of T-cell memory formation after mild COVID-19. Each CDR3 protein gets one entry after TCRdb re-called the 5' RACE reads with MiXCR. There are 560,000 or so distinct CDR3 sequences in the sample; 15% to 20% occur only once, and 8.1% lies in the top ten. Sequencing used PBMCs or a T cell subset sorted from them (not recorded which). Source of these receptors: an adult woman who had mild COVID-19 (a few samples of this study predate the infection). Cell type and time point are not known.

This clonotype has more than one count but fewer than ten. This sequence joins TRBV4-2 and TRBJ2-7; 9 bases align to TRBD1. CDR1 LGHNA and CDR2 YNFKEQ come from the germline V gene. The CDR3 covers 15 residues. Germline trimming cut 4 bases from V and 7 bases from J; bases unmatched to any gene: 11. The CDR3 here is CASSPGGTGLWEQYF. In nucleotides, the CDR3 is TGTGCCAGCAGCCCCGGCGGGACAGGGCTCTGGGAGCAGTACTTC.

The chain carries TRBV9 and TRBJ2-7; no firm D call. Germline V gene sequence: CDR1 SGDLS, CDR2 YYNGEE. V shed 0 bases and J shed 0 bases, with 7 bases lying between them. This CDR3 is 14 amino acids long. As DNA, the CDR3 is TGTGCCAGCAGCGTAGCTACGGTCTCCTACGAGCAGTACTTC. This encodes CASSVATVSYEQYF. Drawing the rest from reference TRBV9 and TRBJ2-7, the complete variable domain is DSGVTQTPKHLITATGQRVTLRCSPRSGDLSVYWYQQSLDQGLQFLIQYYNGEERAKGNILERFSAQQFPDLHSELNLSSLELGDSALYFCASSVATVSYEQYFGPGTRLTVT.

This clonotype came up a few times. This sequence joins TRBV7-2 and TRBJ2-2; TRBD2 matches 10 bases. With 4 bases clipped from V and 6 bases from J, the junction kept 5 bases outside the gene matches. The CDR3 spans 15 residues. Germline V gives CDR1 SGHTA, CDR2 FQGNSA. Here the CDR3 reads CASSWLAGVAGELFF. CDR3 in DNA: TGTGCCAGCAGCTGGCTAGCGGGAGTGGCCGGGGAGCTGTTTTTT.

This chain joins TRBV15 and TRBJ2-3, with 10 bases identical to TRBD2. The length of the CDR3 is 16 residues. Per germline, CDR1 LNHNV and CDR2 YYDKDF (reference sequence). With 6 bases clipped from V and 2 bases from J, the junction kept 8 bases outside the gene matches. CDR3 nucleotide sequence: TGTGCCACCAGGGCCGGACTAGCGGATACCACAGATACGCAGTATTTT. Its translation: CATRAGLADTTDTQYF.

The chain combines TRBV7-2 with TRBJ1-5, with 7 bases that match TRBD1. This CDR3 region has 13 residues. V lost 10 bases and J lost 2; bases outside the gene matches: 5. Germline CDR1 and CDR2: SGHTA and FQGNSA. This CDR3 reads CATAGQGNQPQHF. CDR3 DNA: TGTGCCACCGCAGGACAGGGCAATCAGCCCCAGCATTTT. The whole variable domain, filled in from reference TRBV7-2 and TRBJ1-5, reads GAGVSQSPSNKVTEKGKDVELRCDPISGHTALYWYRQSLGQGLEFLIYFQGNSAPDKSGLPSDRFSAERTGGSVSTLTIQRTQQEDSAVYLCATAGQGNQPQHFGDGTRLSIL.

This clonotype has at least ten counts. The chain is built from TRBV7-9 and TRBJ2-5; D possibly matches TRBD1 or TRBD2 (6 bases each). The CDR3 runs to 14 residues. Germline values: CDR1 SEHNR, CDR2 FQNEAQ (reference sequence). Trimming left V 5 bases short and J 5 bases short, with 15 bases between. The CDR3 DNA sequence: TGTGCCAGCAGCCAAACCTCGGGGGCGGAGACCCAGTACTTC. It specifies CASSQTSGAETQYF.

This clonotype was observed many times. The chain joins TRBV12-3 or TRBV12-4 to TRBJ1-5; D call uncertain. V gave up 3 bases and J gave up 2 bases, with 14 bases separating them. The CDR3 totals 16 residues. CDR3 sequence: CASSFSSFGGNQPQHF. CDR3 DNA: TGTGCCAGCAGTTTTTCGTCATTCGGGGGCAATCAGCCCCAGCATTTT.

The gene calls are TRBV30 and TRBJ1-2, with D possibly TRBD1 on 6 matching bases. Per germline, CDR1 GTSNPN and CDR2 SVGIG (reference sequence). This CDR3 has 14 residues. V dropped 0 bases and J dropped 4 bases, with 12 bases sitting between them. The CDR3 nucleotides are TGTGCCTGGAGTGTACAGGGCTCTGCCTATGGCTACACCTTC. This encodes CAWSVQGSAYGYTF.

This rearrangement joins TRBV20-1 to TRBJ1-4, with D possibly being TRBD1 (6 bases). CDR1 DFQATT and CDR2 SNEGSKA come from the germline V gene (reference sequence). The CDR3 consists of 13 residues. The CDR3 loop reads CSAVNNPRQDLFF. The CDR3 DNA follows: TGCAGCGCAGTAAACAACCCCCGACAGGACCTGTTTTTT.

This clonotype was seen more than once but under ten times. The rearrangement uses TRBV4-3 and TRBJ2-3; 12 bases are a match to TRBD2. The CDR3 sequence is 18 residues long. In germline, CDR1 is LGHNA, CDR2 YSLEER. J gave up 1 base and V 0 bases, and 5 bases lay outside the gene matches. For the CDR3, the DNA is TGCGCCAGCAGCCAAGAATGGACTAGCGGGATGGGCACAGATACGCAGTATTTT. This encodes CASSQEWTSGMGTDTQYF.

The chain uses TRBV5-1 and TRBJ2-3, with D possibly matching TRBD2 (5 bases). CDR1 SGHRS and CDR2 YFSETQ come from the germline V gene. V lost 3 bases to trimming and J lost 0 bases, with 17 bases between them. CDR3 length: 17 residues. The CDR3 protein is CASSSSPAGTSTDTQYF. In DNA, the CDR3 is TGCGCCAGCAGCTCCTCCCCGGCGGGCACGAGCACAGATACGCAGTATTTT. Using reference TRBV5-1 and TRBJ2-3 for the parts outside the CDR3, the full variable domain is KAGVTQTPRYLIKTRGQQVTLSCSPISGHRSVSWYQQTPGQGLQFLFEYFSETQRNKGNFPGRFSGRQFSNSRSEMNVSTLELGDSALYLCASSSSPAGTSTDTQYFGPGTRLTVL.

This clonotype was seen a few times. The chain uses TRBV15 and TRBJ1-2, with 10 bases aligning to TRBD1. V dropped 7 bases and J dropped 8; count of bases not matched to a gene: 16. The CDR3 consists of 16 residues. Germline CDR1 is LNHNV and CDR2 is YYDKDF (reference sequence). The CDR3 loop is CATTPRDRDRGRGYTF. DNA of the CDR3: TGTGCCACCACCCCAAGAGACAGGGACAGGGGTCGGGGCTACACCTTC.

This chain links TRBV14 with TRBJ2-2, with 8 bases matching TRBD1. Germline V gene sequence: CDR1 SGHDN, CDR2 FVKESK. V shed 2 bases and J 5 bases; nucleotides not matched to a gene: 13. The CDR3 sequence is 18 residues long. CDR3 in amino acids: CASSQRSIFRGRTGELFF. The CDR3 DNA sequence: TGTGCCAGCAGCCAACGCTCCATCTTCAGGGGGCGAACCGGGGAGCTGTTTTTT.

This clonotype was counted only a few times. The chain joins TRBV20-1 to TRBJ2-1; TRBD2 aligns across 9 bases. In germline, CDR1 is DFQATT, CDR2 SNEGSKA (reference sequence). The CDR3 spans 15 residues. With V trimmed by 5 bases and J by 7 bases, 12 bases remained unmatched. In DNA form, the CDR3 reads TGCAGTGCTTCCCAACCGGAGACTAGCGGTAATGAGCAGTTCTTC. Translated, it gives CSASQPETSGNEQFF.

This clonotype was recorded many times. This chain joins TRBV9 and TRBJ2-3, with 7 bases that match TRBD2. The germline V gene encodes CDR1 SGDLS and CDR2 YYNGEE. Trimming at V came to 1 base and at J to 0 bases, leaving 8 bases not matched to a gene. The CDR3 extends over 17 amino acids. The CDR3 region has the DNA TGTGCCAGCAGCGTACCATATCTAGCGGTGAGCACAGATACGCAGTATTTT. Residues: CASSVPYLAVSTDTQYF.

This clonotype was counted a few times. V usage is TRBV5-1 and J usage is TRBJ1-1; 8 nucleotides match TRBD1. Germline CDR1 SGHRS, CDR2 YFSETQ. V trimming: 4 bases; J trimming: 0 bases; junction bases outside the gene matches: 8. There are 16 residues in the CDR3. The CDR3 region is CASSPSDRAMNTEAFF. CDR3 nucleotide sequence: TGCGCCAGCAGCCCGTCGGACAGGGCGATGAACACTGAAGCTTTCTTT.

The chain uses TRBV21-1 and TRBJ1-3; the D call in the table, TRBD1, was not verified against the DNA. TRBV21-1 is described as a pseudogene. The CDR3 has 16 amino acids. CDR3 protein: CASSRRDESSGNTIYF. The CDR3 DNA is TGTGCCAGCAGCCGTCGGGACGAGAGCTCTGGAAACACCATATATTTT.

The sample holds a few counts of this clonotype. CDR3 DNA sequence: TGTGCCAGCAGCACGACTAGCGGGGCTTTCACAGATACGCAGTATTTT. Amino acids: CASSTTSGAFTDTQYF. The chain uses TRBV7-9 and TRBJ2-3, with 11 bases fitting TRBD2. J was trimmed by 2 bases and V by 5 bases; bases with no gene match: 6. Germline V lookup: CDR1 SEHNR, CDR2 FQNEAQ (reference sequence). The CDR3 has 16 amino acids.

The genes are TRBV7-9 and TRBJ2-1, with 8 bases aligning to TRBD2. Germline V gives CDR1 SEHNR, CDR2 FQNEAQ (reference sequence). The V gene end was trimmed by 6 bases and the J gene end by 7 bases; junction bases not matched to a gene: 11. The CDR3 loop spans 15 amino acids. As DNA, the CDR3 is TGTGCCAGCAGGCAGGGCGGGAGGAAGCATAATGAGCAGTTCTTC. Translation gives CASRQGGRKHNEQFF.

This clonotype was found a few times. The chain couples TRBV6-2 or TRBV6-3 to TRBJ2-3; D call uncertain. The CDR3 contains 12 residues. Trimming stripped 2 bases from V and 8 bases from J, with 8 bases between. CDR1 is MNHEY, CDR2 SVGEGT, per germline. The CDR3 bases are TGTGCCAGCAGTTACCCGCTCGGTACGCAGTATTTT. Protein sequence: CASSYPLGTQYF.